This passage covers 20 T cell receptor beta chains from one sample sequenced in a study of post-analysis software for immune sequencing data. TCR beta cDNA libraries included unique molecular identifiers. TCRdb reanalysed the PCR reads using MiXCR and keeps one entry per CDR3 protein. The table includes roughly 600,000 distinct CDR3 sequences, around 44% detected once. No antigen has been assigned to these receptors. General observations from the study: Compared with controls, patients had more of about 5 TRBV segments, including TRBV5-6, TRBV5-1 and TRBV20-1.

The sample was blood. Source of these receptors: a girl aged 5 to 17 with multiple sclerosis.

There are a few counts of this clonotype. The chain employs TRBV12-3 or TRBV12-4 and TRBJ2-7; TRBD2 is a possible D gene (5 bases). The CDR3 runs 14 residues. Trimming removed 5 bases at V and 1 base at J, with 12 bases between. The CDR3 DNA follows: TGTGCCAGCAGTGAACGCCGGGGTTCCTACGAGCAGTACTTC. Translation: CASSERRGSYEQYF.

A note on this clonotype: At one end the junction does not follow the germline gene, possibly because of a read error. CDR3 residues: CACSFEREVWTDTQYF. In DNA, the CDR3 is TGTGCCTGCAGTTTTGAGCGGGAGGTGTGGACAGATACGCAGTATTTT. This sequence joins TRBV12-3 or TRBV12-4 and TRBJ2-3, with 9 nucleotides matching TRBD2. There are 16 residues in the CDR3.

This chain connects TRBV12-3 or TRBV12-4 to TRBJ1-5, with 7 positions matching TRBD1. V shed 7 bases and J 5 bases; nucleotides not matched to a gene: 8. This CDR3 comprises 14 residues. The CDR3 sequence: CASTLTGIDQPQHF. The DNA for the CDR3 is TGTGCCAGCACCTTGACAGGGATTGATCAGCCCCAGCATTTT.

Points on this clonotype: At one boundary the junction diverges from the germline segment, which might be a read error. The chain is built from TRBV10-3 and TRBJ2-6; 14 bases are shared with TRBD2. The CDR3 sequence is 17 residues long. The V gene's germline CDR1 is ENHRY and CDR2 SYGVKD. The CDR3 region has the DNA TGTGCCATCAGCGGGACTAGCGGGAGTACTGGGGCCAACGTCCCGACTTTC. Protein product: CAISGTSGSTGANVPTF.

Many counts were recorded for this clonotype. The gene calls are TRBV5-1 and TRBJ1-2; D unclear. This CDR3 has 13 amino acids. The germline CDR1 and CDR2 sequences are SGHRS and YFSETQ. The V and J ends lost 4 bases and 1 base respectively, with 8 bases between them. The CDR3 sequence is CASSPTHNYGYTF. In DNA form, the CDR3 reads TGCGCCAGCAGCCCGACACATAACTATGGCTACACCTTC.

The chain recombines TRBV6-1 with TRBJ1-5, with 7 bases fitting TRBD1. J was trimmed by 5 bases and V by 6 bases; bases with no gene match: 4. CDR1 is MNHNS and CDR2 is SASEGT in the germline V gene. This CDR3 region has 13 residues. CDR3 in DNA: TGTGCCAGCAGGGTTCAGGGGGATCAGCCCCAGCATTTT. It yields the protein CASRVQGDQPQHF.

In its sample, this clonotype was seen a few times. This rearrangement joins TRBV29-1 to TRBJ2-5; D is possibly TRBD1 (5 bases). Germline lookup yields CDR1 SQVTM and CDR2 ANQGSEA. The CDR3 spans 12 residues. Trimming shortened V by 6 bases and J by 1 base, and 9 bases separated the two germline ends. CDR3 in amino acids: CSVAGFQETQYF. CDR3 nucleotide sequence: TGCAGCGTCGCAGGGTTCCAAGAGACCCAGTACTTC.

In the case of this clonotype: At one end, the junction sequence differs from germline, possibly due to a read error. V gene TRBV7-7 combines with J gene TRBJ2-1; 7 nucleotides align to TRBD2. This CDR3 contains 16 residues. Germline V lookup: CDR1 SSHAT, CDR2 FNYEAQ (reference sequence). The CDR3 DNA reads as TGTGCTAGCAGCCCCGGGAGGCTAGTAGGGAGCAATGAGCAGTTCTTC. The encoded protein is CASSPGRLVGSNEQFF.

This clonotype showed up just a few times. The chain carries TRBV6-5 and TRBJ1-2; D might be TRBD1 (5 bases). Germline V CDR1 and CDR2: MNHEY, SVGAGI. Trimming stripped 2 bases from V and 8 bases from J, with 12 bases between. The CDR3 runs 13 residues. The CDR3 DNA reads TGTGCCAGCAGTTACAGTAGGGGAGGAGGCTACACCTTC. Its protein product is CASSYSRGGGYTF.

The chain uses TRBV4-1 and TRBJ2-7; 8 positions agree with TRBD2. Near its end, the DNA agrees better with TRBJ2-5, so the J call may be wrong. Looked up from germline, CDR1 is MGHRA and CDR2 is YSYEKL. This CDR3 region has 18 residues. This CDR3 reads CASSHILLIGGVVETQYF. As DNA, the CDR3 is TGCGCCAGCAGCCATATATTGCTTATCGGGGGGGTGGTCGAGACCCAGTACTTC.

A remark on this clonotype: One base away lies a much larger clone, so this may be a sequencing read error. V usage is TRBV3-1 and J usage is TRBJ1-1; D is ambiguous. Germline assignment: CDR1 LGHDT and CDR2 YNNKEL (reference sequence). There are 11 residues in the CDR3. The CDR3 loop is CASSQNSEAFF. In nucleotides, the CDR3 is TGTGCCAGCAGCCAAAACAGTGAAGCTTTCTTT.

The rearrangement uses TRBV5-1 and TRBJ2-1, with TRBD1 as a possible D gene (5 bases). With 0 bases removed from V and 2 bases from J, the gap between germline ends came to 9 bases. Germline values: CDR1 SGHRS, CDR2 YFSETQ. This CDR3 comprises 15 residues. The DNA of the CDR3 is TGCGCCAGCAGCTTGGGACAGCTCACCTACAATGAGCAGTTCTTC. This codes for CASSLGQLTYNEQFF.

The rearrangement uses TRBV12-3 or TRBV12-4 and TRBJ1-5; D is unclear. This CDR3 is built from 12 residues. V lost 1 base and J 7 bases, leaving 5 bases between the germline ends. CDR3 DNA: TGTGCCAGCAGTTTAGTGAGACAGCCCCAGCATTTT. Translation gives CASSLVRQPQHF.

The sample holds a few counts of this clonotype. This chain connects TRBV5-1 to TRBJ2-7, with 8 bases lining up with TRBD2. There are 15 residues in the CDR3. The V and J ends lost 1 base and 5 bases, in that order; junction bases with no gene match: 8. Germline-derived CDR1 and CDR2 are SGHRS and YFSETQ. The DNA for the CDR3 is TGCGCCAGCAGCTTGTCTTTCGGGAGGGAACACGAGCAGTACTTC. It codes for CASSLSFGREHEQYF.

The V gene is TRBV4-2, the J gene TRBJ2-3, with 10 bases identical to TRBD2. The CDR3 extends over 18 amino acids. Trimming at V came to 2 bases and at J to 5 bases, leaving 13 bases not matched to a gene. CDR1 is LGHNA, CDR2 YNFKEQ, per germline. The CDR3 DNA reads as TGTGCCAGCAGCCAACAATCCACCGGGACTAGCGCGGGAGATACGCAGTATTTT. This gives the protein CASSQQSTGTSAGDTQYF.

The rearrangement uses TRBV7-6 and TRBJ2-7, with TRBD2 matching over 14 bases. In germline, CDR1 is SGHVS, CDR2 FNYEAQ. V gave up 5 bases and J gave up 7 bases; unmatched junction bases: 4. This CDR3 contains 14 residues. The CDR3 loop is CASSPRTSGGEQYF. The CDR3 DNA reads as TGTGCCAGCAGCCCGAGGACTAGCGGGGGGGAGCAGTACTTC.

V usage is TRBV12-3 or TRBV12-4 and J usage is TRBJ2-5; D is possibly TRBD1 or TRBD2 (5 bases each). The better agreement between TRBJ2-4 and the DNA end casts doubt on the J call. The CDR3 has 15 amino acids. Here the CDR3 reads CASSLDGTKSDIQYF. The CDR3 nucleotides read TGTGCCAGCAGTTTGGATGGGACCAAGAGTGACATTCAGTACTTC.

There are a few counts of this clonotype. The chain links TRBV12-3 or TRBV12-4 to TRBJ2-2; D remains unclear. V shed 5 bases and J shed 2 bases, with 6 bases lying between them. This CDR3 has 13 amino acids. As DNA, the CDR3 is TGTGCCAGCAGTGCACGCAACACCGGGGAGCTGTTTTTT. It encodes CASSARNTGELFF.

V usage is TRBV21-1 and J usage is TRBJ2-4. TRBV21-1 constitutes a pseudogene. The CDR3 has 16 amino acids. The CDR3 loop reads CASSNGRWVAKNIQYF. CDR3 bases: TGTGCCAGCAGCAATGGCCGTTGGGTAGCCAAAAACATTCAGTACTTC.

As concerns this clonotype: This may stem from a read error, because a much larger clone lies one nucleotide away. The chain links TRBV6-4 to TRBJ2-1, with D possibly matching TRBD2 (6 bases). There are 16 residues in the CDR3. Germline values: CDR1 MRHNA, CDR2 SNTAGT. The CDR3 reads CASSEDPGSSVEELFF. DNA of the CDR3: TGTGCCAGCAGTGAAGATCCCGGGAGTTCTGTTGAGGAGCTGTTCTTC.